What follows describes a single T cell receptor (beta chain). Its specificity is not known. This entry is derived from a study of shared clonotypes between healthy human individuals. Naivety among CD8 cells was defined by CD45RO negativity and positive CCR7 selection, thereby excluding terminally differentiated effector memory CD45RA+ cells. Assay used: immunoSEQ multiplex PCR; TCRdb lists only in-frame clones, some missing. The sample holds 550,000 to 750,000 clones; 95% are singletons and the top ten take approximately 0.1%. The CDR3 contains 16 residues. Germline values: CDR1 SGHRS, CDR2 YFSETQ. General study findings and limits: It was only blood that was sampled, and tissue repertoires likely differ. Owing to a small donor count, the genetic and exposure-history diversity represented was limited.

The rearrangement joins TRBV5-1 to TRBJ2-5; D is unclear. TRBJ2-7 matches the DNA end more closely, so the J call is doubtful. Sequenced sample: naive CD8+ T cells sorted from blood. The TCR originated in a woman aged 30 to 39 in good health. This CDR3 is CASSLSTAAISYEQYF. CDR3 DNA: TGCGCCAGCAGCTTGTCGACGGCAGCTATCTCCTACGAGCAGTACTTC.